In this sample, the clone carrying this T cell receptor (beta chain) turned up many times. This specimen belongs to a study of blood T cell repertoires in COVID-19. Study at large: Spain, Italy and the United States supplied samples that represented acute and convalescent COVID-19.

Method: immunoSEQ multiplex PCR; TCRdb's copy keeps in-frame clones and lacks some. The sample comprises around 180,000 clones, about 83% of which are singletons, and about 18% rests with the top ten. The CDR3 has 17 amino acids. Germline V gene sequence: CDR1 KGHDR, CDR2 SFDVKD. The germline V and J ends were trimmed by 3 bases and 7 bases, with 22 bases remaining between them. This TCR came from a person in their 70s with COVID-19, enrolled during active disease. Material: peripheral blood. The rearrangement joins TRBV24-1 to TRBJ2-3, with a possible D match to TRBD1 (7 bases). CDR3 loop: CATSDPNPGQRVNTQYF. In DNA, the CDR3 is TGTGCCACCAGTGATCCCAATCCGGGACAGCGGGTCAATACGCAGTATTTT.